The 11 T cell receptor beta chains below were found in one sample sequenced in a study of cytomegalovirus exposure and HLA in healthy donors. PCR primers comprised 60 Vbeta and 13 Jbeta primers. The method was immunoSEQ multiplex PCR; TCRdb's version includes in-frame clones alone and lacks a portion of them. The sample includes more than 110,000 clones, around 80% of them seen just once. Sequencing used PBMCs. The receptor set was obtained from a man between 25 and 39 years old in good health and CMV-seropositive.

This clone has only a few counts. The V and J genes are TRBV5-1 and TRBJ1-1, with a weak D call TRBD1 (6 bases). This CDR3 has 14 amino acids. The V gene lost 4 bases and the J gene lost 4 bases, with 14 bases spanning the gap. Germline V gives CDR1 SGHRS, CDR2 YFSETQ. The DNA for the CDR3 is TGCGCCAGCAGCCGGACAGTTTCCAGCACTGAAGCTTTCTTT. Its translation: CASSRTVSSTEAFF.

The gene calls are TRBV7-8 and TRBJ2-3; tentative D call: TRBD2 (5 bases). Germline CDR1 SGHVS, CDR2 FQNEAQ. The CDR3 extends over 16 amino acids. Trimming stripped 4 bases from V and 0 bases from J, with 14 bases between. The chain's CDR3 is CASSSYSGVSTDTQYF. The CDR3 coding sequence is TGTGCCAGCAGCTCCTACAGCGGAGTAAGCACAGATACGCAGTATTTT.

This clone showed up just once. V gene TRBV6-1 combines with J gene TRBJ2-4, with D possibly TRBD1 on 5 matching bases. Trimming removed 1 base from V and 0 bases from J, with 10 bases in between. The germline gives CDR1 MNHNS, CDR2 SASEGT. This CDR3 spans 16 amino acids. The CDR3 sequence is CASSEEQVLAKNIQYF. The DNA of the CDR3 is TGTGCCAGCAGTGAAGAACAGGTACTAGCCAAAAACATTCAGTACTTC.

CDR3 bases: TGTGCCAGCTCACCATGGACAGGGAACACCGGGGAGCTGTTTTTT. This gives the protein CASSPWTGNTGELFF. The chain uses TRBV18 and TRBJ2-2, with 7 bases that match TRBD1. CDR3 length: 15 residues. Per the germline V gene, CDR1 is KGHSH and CDR2 is LQKENI. Trimming removed 2 bases from V and 1 base from J; junction bases left unmatched: 1.

J is TRBJ2-5 and V is TRBV6-1; TRBD2 matches 12 bases. The V gene end was trimmed by 6 bases and the J gene end by 4 bases; junction bases not matched to a gene: 3. The CDR3 has 14 residues. Germline assignment: CDR1 MNHNS and CDR2 SASEGT. CDR3 region: CASRPGLAGETQYF. Written as DNA, the CDR3 is TGTGCCAGCAGGCCGGGACTAGCGGGAGAGACCCAGTACTTC.

The chain is built from TRBV7-9 and TRBJ2-1; D possibly corresponds to TRBD2 (6 bases). The germline CDR1 and CDR2 sequences are SEHNR and FQNEAQ (reference sequence). The CDR3 contains 13 residues. Between the trimmed V and J ends, which lost 6 bases and 8 bases, there was a span of 14 bases. The CDR3 DNA reads as TGTGCCAGCAGTTGGACTACTATGGATGAGCAGTTCTTC. Protein: CASSWTTMDEQFF.

The gene calls are TRBV6-5 and TRBJ2-7, with 8 nucleotides matching TRBD1. Germline CDR1 reads MNHEY; CDR2 reads SVGAGI. V lost 5 bases and J lost 2; bases outside the gene matches: 8. This CDR3 spans 15 amino acids. The CDR3 DNA reads as TGTGCCAGCAGTGCGGACAGGGCCTCCACCTACGAGCAGTACTTC. Its translation is CASSADRASTYEQYF.

Only a few counts were recorded for this clone. CDR3 DNA: TGTGCCTGGAGTGTACAGGGGGCCGGGGGGACCCAGTACTTC. It yields the protein CAWSVQGAGGTQYF. The chain is built from TRBV30 and TRBJ2-5; 9 positions match TRBD1. After removal of 0 bases from V and 7 bases from J, the junction contained 6 bases not matched to a gene. Germline CDR1 reads GTSNPN; CDR2 reads SVGIG (reference sequence). The CDR3 is 14 amino acids.

V and J are TRBV12-5 and TRBJ2-2, with a weak D call TRBD2 (6 bases). Germline CDR1 reads LGHNT; CDR2 reads FRNRAP. This CDR3 comprises 14 residues. Trimming shortened V by 11 bases and J by 1 base, and 14 bases separated the two germline ends. The CDR3 DNA follows: TGTGCTGGCGCCGGGAGCGAGAACACCGGGGAGCTGTTTTTT. This codes for CAGAGSENTGELFF.

This clone was counted many times. This sample includes further DNA sequences coding for the same CDR3. This chain joins TRBV6-6 and TRBJ1-1; perhaps TRBD1 as D (5 bases). Trimming pared 8 bases from V and 1 base from J, leaving 11 bases between. Looked up from germline, CDR1 is MNHNY and CDR2 is SVGAGI (reference sequence). The CDR3 is 13 amino acids. The CDR3 DNA reads TGTGCCAGCTCCGACGGACAGAACACTGAAGCTTTCTTT. This translates into CASSDGQNTEAFF.

For the CDR3, the DNA is TGTGCCTGGAGTGTACGAGGAGCGGAGACCCAGTACTTC. This codes for CAWSVRGAETQYF. The chain has TRBV30 and TRBJ2-5; D not certain. This CDR3 comprises 13 residues. V lost 0 bases to trimming and J lost 5 bases, with 10 bases between them. From germline, CDR1 is GTSNPN and CDR2 SVGIG (reference sequence).